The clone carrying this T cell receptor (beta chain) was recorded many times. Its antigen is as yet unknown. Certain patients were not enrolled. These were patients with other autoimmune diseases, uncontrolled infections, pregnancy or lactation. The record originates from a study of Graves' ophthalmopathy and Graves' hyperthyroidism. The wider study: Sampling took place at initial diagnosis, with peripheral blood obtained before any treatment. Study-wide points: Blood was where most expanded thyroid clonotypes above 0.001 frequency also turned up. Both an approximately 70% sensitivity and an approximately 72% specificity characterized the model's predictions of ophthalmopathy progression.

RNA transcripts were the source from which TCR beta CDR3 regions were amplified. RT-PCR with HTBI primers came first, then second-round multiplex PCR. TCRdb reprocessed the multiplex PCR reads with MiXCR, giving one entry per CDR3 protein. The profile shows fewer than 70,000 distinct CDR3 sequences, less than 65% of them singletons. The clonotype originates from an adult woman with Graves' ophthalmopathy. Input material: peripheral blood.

DNA for the CDR3: TGTGCCAGCAGTTACCGGGACTACAATGAGCAGTTCTTC. Its translation: CASSYRDYNEQFF. The V and J genes are TRBV6-5 and TRBJ2-1; D possibly corresponds to TRBD2 (5 bases). This CDR3 contains 13 residues. Trimming took off 2 bases at V and 3 bases at J, with 5 bases between the two ends. Germline-derived CDR1 and CDR2 are MNHEY and SVGAGI.